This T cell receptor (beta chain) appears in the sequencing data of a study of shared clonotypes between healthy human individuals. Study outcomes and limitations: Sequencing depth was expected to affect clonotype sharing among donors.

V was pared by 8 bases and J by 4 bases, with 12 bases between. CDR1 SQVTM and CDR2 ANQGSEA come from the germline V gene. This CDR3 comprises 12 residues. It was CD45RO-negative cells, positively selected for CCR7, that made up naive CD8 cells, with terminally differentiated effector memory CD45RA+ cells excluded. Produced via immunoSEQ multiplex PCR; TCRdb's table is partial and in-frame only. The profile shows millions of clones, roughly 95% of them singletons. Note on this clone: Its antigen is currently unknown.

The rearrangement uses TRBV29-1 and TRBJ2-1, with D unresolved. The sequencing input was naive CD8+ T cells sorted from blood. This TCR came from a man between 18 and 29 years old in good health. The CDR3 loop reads CSLLTEYNEQFF. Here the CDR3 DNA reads TGCAGCCTTTTGACCGAGTACAATGAGCAGTTCTTC.